The 20 T cell receptor beta chains below all came from one sample that was sequenced in a study of T-cell reconstitution after alpha-beta-depleted transplantation in children. For TCRbeta, the library was prepared with unique molecular identifiers. TCRdb reprocessed the PCR reads via MiXCR and lists one record per CDR3 protein. The sample records about 580,000 distinct CDR3 sequences, 20% to 25% being singletons. The sequences come from PBMCs, mostly from graft donor cells, collected 360 days after TCRalphabeta/CD19-depleted stem cell transplant. The receptors stem from a boy under two years old who had a stem cell transplant for acute myeloid leukemia, so the T cells may come from the graft donor.

Ten or more counts support this clonotype. CDR3 DNA sequence: TGTGCCAGCTCACAGGGTACTGAAGCTTTCTTT. It is translated as CASSQGTEAFF. The chain is built from TRBV18 and TRBJ1-1; D gene ambiguous. The CDR3 sequence is 11 residues long. The V and J ends lost 4 bases and 5 bases respectively, with 5 bases between them. Germline V gene data show CDR1 as KGHSH and CDR2 as LQKENI.

This clonotype was counted between two and nine times. This sequence joins TRBV15 and TRBJ2-5; no firm D call. V was pared by 0 bases and J by 2 bases, with 16 bases between. The CDR3 is made up of 17 amino acids. The germline CDR1 and CDR2 sequences are LNHNV and YYDKDF (reference sequence). The CDR3 loop reads CATSRDDRALGQETQYF. The CDR3 DNA reads as TGTGCCACCAGCAGAGATGATAGGGCATTGGGGCAAGAGACCCAGTACTTC.

V usage is TRBV12-3 or TRBV12-4 and J usage is TRBJ2-1; D may correspond to TRBD1 or TRBD2 (5 bases each). V gave up 7 bases and J gave up 10 bases, with 23 bases separating them. There are 15 residues in the CDR3. Here the CDR3 reads CASIIGDLPRSEQFF. The CDR3 DNA sequence: TGTGCCAGCATTATCGGGGACCTTCCTCGATCGGAGCAGTTCTTC.

This clonotype was seen ten or more times. V gene TRBV29-1 combines with J gene TRBJ2-5, with unresolved D. Germline CDR1 is SQVTM and CDR2 is ANQGSEA. Deletions cut 4 bases from V and 5 bases from J, with 14 bases between. This CDR3 spans 13 amino acids. The CDR3 spells CSVGKDPGETQYF. CDR3 DNA: TGCAGCGTTGGTAAGGACCCTGGCGAGACCCAGTACTTC.

This clonotype came up many times. The chain couples TRBV12-3 or TRBV12-4 to TRBJ2-2, with 7 bases identical to TRBD2. The V segment lost 3 bases and the J segment 3 bases; nucleotides outside the gene matches: 7. The CDR3 loop spans 16 amino acids. The DNA for the CDR3 is TGTGCCAGCAGTTTCTCCACTAGCGCGCACACCGGGGAGCTGTTTTTT. The encoded protein is CASSFSTSAHTGELFF.

This clonotype has ten or more counts. The V gene is TRBV29-1, the J gene TRBJ2-5; D is undetermined. CDR1 is SQVTM and CDR2 is ANQGSEA in the germline V gene. Trimming removed 4 bases at V and 5 bases at J, with 14 bases between. The CDR3 consists of 13 residues. The CDR3 loop reads CSVVTGSVETQYF. CDR3 nucleotides: TGCAGCGTTGTAACCGGGTCGGTCGAGACCCAGTACTTC. Drawing the rest from reference TRBV29-1 and TRBJ2-5, the complete variable domain is SAVISQKPSRDICQRGTSLTIQCQVDSQVTMMFWYRQQPGQSLTLIATANQGSEATYESGFVIDKFPISRPNLTFSTLTVSNMSPEDSSIYLCSVVTGSVETQYFGPGTRLLVL.

The chain has TRBV2 and TRBJ2-6, with 9 bases lining up with TRBD1. In germline, CDR1 is SNHLY, CDR2 FYNNEI. The junction had 5 bases not matched to a gene; V was cut back by 4 bases and J by 4 bases. The CDR3 totals 16 residues. The DNA of the CDR3 is TGTGCCAGCAGTGGGGGACAGGGACCAGGGGCCAACGTCCTGACTTTC. Translation gives CASSGGQGPGANVLTF. Filled out from reference TRBV2 and TRBJ2-6, the complete variable domain reads EPEVTQTPSHQVTQMGQEVILRCVPISNHLYFYWYRQILGQKVEFLVSFYNNEISEKSEIFDDQFSVERPDGSNFTLKIRSTKLEDSAMYFCASSGGQGPGANVLTFGAGSRLTVL.

This clonotype has only a few counts. J is TRBJ2-6 and V is TRBV25-1, with D possibly matching TRBD2 (5 bases). The CDR3 is 14 amino acids. Trimming took off 4 bases at V and 4 bases at J, with 8 bases between the two ends. From germline, CDR1 is MGHDK and CDR2 SYGVNS. DNA of the CDR3: TGTGCCAGCAGTGGCCGGGAAGGGGCCAACGTCCTGACTTTC. Residues: CASSGREGANVLTF.

The chain has TRBV5-1 and TRBJ2-1, with D perhaps matching TRBD2 (5 bases). The CDR3 spans 15 residues. Germline assignment: CDR1 SGHRS and CDR2 YFSETQ. The V gene lost 4 bases and the J gene lost 5 bases, with 16 bases spanning the gap. In nucleotides, the CDR3 is TGCGCCAGCAGCCCCACTAACGAGGGAAACAATGAGCAGTTCTTC. The encoded protein is CASSPTNEGNNEQFF.

This chain joins TRBV6-4 and TRBJ2-1; TRBD2 matches 7 bases. The CDR3 has 13 amino acids. The germline CDR1 and CDR2 sequences are MRHNA and SNTAGT. J gave up 9 bases and V 5 bases, and 7 bases lay outside the gene matches. The CDR3 protein is CASSLMRGSEQFF. CDR3 nucleotides: TGTGCCAGCAGTCTAATGCGGGGGAGTGAGCAGTTCTTC.

This clonotype has at least ten counts. The genes are TRBV5-6 and TRBJ2-7; D is unclear. V lost 2 bases to trimming and J lost 0 bases, with 9 bases between them. In germline, CDR1 is SGHDT, CDR2 YYEEEE. The CDR3 has 14 amino acids. The CDR3 loop reads CASSFRLYSYEQYV. CDR3 in DNA: TGTGCCAGCAGCTTTCGGTTATACTCCTACGAGCAGTACGTC.

A note on this clonotype: This sequence may be a read error, since a much larger clone differs from it by one base. The conserved final phenylalanine or tryptophan is absent from the CDR3, which likely points to a read error. The chain links TRBV20-1 to TRBJ2-1, with TRBD2 matching 12 bases. Germline CDR1 and CDR2: DFQATT and SNEGSKA (reference sequence). With 5 bases clipped from V and 2 bases from J, the junction kept 7 bases outside the gene matches. The CDR3 is made up of 16 amino acids. CDR3 amino acids: CSAPRTSGATYNEQFC. CDR3 in DNA: TGCAGTGCTCCCCGGACTAGCGGGGCCACCTACAATGAGCAGTTCTGC.

This clonotype was found many times. The V and J genes are TRBV28 and TRBJ1-5; 10 nucleotides match TRBD1. Germline lookup yields CDR1 MDHEN and CDR2 SYDVKM. The CDR3 runs to 14 residues. J lost 7 bases, V lost 5 bases, and 5 bases had no gene match. CDR3 DNA: TGTGCCAGCAGTGAAGGGACAGGGGACCAGCCCCAGCATTTT. Protein product: CASSEGTGDQPQHF.

Points on this clonotype: A junction end diverges from the germline sequence, so it may reflect a read error. V and J are TRBV5-5 and TRBJ1-2; D gene uncertain. The CDR3 extends over 11 amino acids. Germline lookup yields CDR1 SGHKS and CDR2 YYEKEE (reference sequence). The DNA for the CDR3 is TGTGCCTGCAGCCGGCCGGATGGCTACACCTTC. Translating gives CACSRPDGYTF.

The sample holds a few counts of this clonotype. The CDR3 region is CSAREHTSGAQYF. For the CDR3, the DNA is TGCAGTGCTAGAGAACATACTAGCGGGGCGCAGTATTTT. The chain recombines TRBV20-1 with TRBJ2-3; the match to TRBD2 covers 10 bases. The CDR3 is 13 residues long. Germline V gene data show CDR1 as DFQATT and CDR2 as SNEGSKA (reference sequence). Trimming cost V 0 bases and J 10 bases; bases outside gene matches: 4.

This sequence joins TRBV25-1 and TRBJ2-6; D is undetermined. Trimming took off 5 bases at V and 2 bases at J, with 16 bases between the two ends. CDR1 and CDR2 from the germline V gene are MGHDK and SYGVNS. The CDR3 consists of 17 residues. The CDR3 region has the DNA TGTGCCAGCAGTCCGATGGACGGAAGGCCTGGGGCCAACGTCCTGACTTTC. This gives the protein CASSPMDGRPGANVLTF.

This clonotype was recorded a few times. J is TRBJ2-7 and V is TRBV20-1; no definite D call. CDR3 length: 12 amino acids. Germline values: CDR1 DFQATT, CDR2 SNEGSKA (reference sequence). V lost 5 bases and J 0 bases, leaving 8 bases between the germline ends. In DNA form, the CDR3 reads TGCAGTGCTGGCCGAACCTCCTACGAGCAGTACGTC. Translation: CSAGRTSYEQYV.

The gene calls are TRBV12-3 or TRBV12-4 and TRBJ2-1; perhaps TRBD1 as D (5 bases). The CDR3 is 15 amino acids. V was shortened by 3 bases and J by 5 bases, with 14 bases between the two germline ends. CDR3 residues: CASSFPPGYHNEQFF. CDR3 in DNA: TGTGCCAGCAGTTTTCCTCCAGGGTATCACAATGAGCAGTTCTTC.

The CDR3 loop is CASSWGNSYNEQFF. DNA for the CDR3: TGTGCCAGCAGTTGGGGGAACTCCTACAATGAGCAGTTCTTC. This chain joins TRBV12-3 or TRBV12-4 and TRBJ2-1; D might be TRBD1 or TRBD2, each matching 5 bases. Between the trimmed V and J ends, which lost 4 bases and 0 bases, there was a span of 7 bases. The CDR3 runs to 14 residues.

The chain couples TRBV20-1 to TRBJ1-5, with TRBD1 matching over 8 bases. J gave up 6 bases and V 8 bases, and 9 bases lay outside the gene matches. The CDR3 is 13 amino acids. CDR1 and CDR2 from the germline V gene are DFQATT and SNEGSKA (reference sequence). The CDR3, as DNA: TGCAGTTCCGGGACAGGTGGATTTCAGCCCCAGCATTTT. Protein: CSSGTGGFQPQHF.